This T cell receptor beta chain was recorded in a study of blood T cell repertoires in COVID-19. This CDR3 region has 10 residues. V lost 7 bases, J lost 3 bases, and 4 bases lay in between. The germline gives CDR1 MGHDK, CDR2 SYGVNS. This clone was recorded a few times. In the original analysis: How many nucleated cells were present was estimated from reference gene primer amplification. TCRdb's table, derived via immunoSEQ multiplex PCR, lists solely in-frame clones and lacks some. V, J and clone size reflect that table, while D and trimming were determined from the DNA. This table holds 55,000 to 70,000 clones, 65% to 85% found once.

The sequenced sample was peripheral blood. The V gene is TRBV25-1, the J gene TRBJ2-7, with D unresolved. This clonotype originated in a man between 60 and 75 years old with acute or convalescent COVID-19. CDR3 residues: CASTRYEQYF. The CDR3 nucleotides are TGTGCCAGCACTCGCTACGAGCAGTACTTC.